These 27 T cell receptor beta chains were all obtained from the same sample, sequenced in a study of CD8+ T cells in alopecia areata. Isolated RNA was reverse transcribed into cDNA used as the sequencing template. Clones were sequenced by immunoSEQ multiplex PCR, and TCRdb holds only the in-frame ones, with some missing. The data show around 300,000 clones, with none appearing a single time. Scientists pooled cutaneous lymph node cells and sorted them on CD4, CD8alpha, NKG2D, NKG2ACE and other markers. The sequencing sample was made of CD4+ T cells sorted from a lymph node. These receptors were collected from a C3H/HeJ mouse with alopecia areata. The mouse line has the MHC haplotype H2-k.

A note on this clone: These gene names are mouse names. The sequence runs out 4 residues before the end of the CDR3; the remainder is reconstructed from the germline J gene. The chain employs TRBV13-3 and TRBJ2-1; 7 bases are shared with TRBD2. Trimming took 5 bases from V and 2 from J; bases not matched to a gene: 4. The CDR3 is 14 residues long. Germline CDR1 and CDR2: NNHDY and SYVADS. The chain's CDR3 is CASRLTGYYAEQFF. The CDR3 bases that were read are TGTGCCAGCAGACTGACTGGGTACTATGCT.

With regard to this clone: These gene names are mouse names. With the read ending 3 residues before the CDR3 end, the germline J gene is used to fill in that end. V and J are TRBV1 and TRBJ1-6; D not resolved. TRBJ1-6 is given ORF status, its function remaining uncertain. CDR3 length: 14 amino acids. The germline V and J ends were trimmed by 0 bases and 9 bases, with 9 bases remaining between them. CDR1 and CDR2 (germline): NSQYPW, LRSPGD (reference sequence). CDR3 DNA (partial): TGCACCTGCAGTGCAGATTGGAGGGTTTCGCCC. It translates to CTCSADWRVSP. The complete CDR3 reads CTCSADWRVSPLYF.

This clone was detected a few times. Gene names and germline refer to mouse. The read ends 4 residues before the CDR3 terminus; that terminus is restored from the germline J gene. V gene TRBV13-2 combines with J gene TRBJ1-2; D is possibly TRBD1 (5 bases). This CDR3 spans 12 amino acids. Germline values: CDR1 NNHNN, CDR2 SYGAGS (reference sequence). Incomplete CDR3 DNA: TGTGCCAGCGGTGACCAGGGCCCC. As protein: CASGDQGP. The whole CDR3 reads CASGDQGPDYTF.

This clone occurred a few times. Genes here carry mouse names. The CDR3: CASSLDWGRAETLYF. The CDR3 DNA, read in part, is TGTGCCAGCAGTCTGGACTGGGGGCGGGCAGAA. V usage is TRBV13-1 and J usage is TRBJ2-3; 10 nucleotides match TRBD2. The DNA ends 4 residues before the CDR3 does, and the rest of the CDR3 is filled in from the germline J gene. This CDR3 has 15 residues. From germline, CDR1 is NSHNY and CDR2 SYGAGN. With 4 bases clipped from V and 3 bases from J, the junction kept 5 bases outside the gene matches.

Only a few counts were recorded for this clone. The germline and genes are mouse ones. The read ends 4 residues early relative to the CDR3; the germline J gene fills the gap. This chain links TRBV5 with TRBJ2-3; tentative D call: TRBD2 (6 bases). The CDR3 runs 15 residues. Germline lookup yields CDR1 LGHNA and CDR2 YNLKQL (reference sequence). Deletions cut 3 bases from V and 0 bases from J, with 10 bases between. The CDR3 protein is CASSHPGTSAETLYF. Incomplete CDR3 DNA: TGTGCCAGCAGCCATCCGGGGACTAGTGCAGAA.

For this clone: The genes and germline here are from mouse. The chain's CDR3 is CASSEPPTGYNSPLYF. CDR3 DNA (partial): TGTGCCAGCAGTGAGCCCCCGACAGGATATAATTCGCCC. J is TRBJ1-6 and V is TRBV13-3; D may be TRBD1 (6 bases). Read sequence stops 3 residues before the CDR3 end, and the germline J gene provides the missing end. TRBJ1-6 is treated as an ORF (open reading frame) with a function not yet certain. V was trimmed by 2 bases and J by 4 bases, leaving 13 bases between them. The germline V gene encodes CDR1 NNHDY and CDR2 SYVADS. The CDR3 has 16 amino acids.

This clone was detected a few times. Each gene name is a mouse one. The DNA ends 4 residues before the CDR3 does, and the rest of the CDR3 is filled in from the germline J gene. The chain couples TRBV13-1 to TRBJ2-3; 8 bases fit TRBD1. CDR1 and CDR2 (germline): NSHNY, SYGAGN. The CDR3 runs 14 residues. The V gene end was trimmed by 4 bases and the J gene end by 1 base; junction bases not matched to a gene: 2. The CDR3 DNA, read in part, is TGTGCCAGCAGTCTACAGGGGGGTGCAGAA. Residues: CASSLQGGAE. The whole CDR3 protein is CASSLQGGAETLYF.

With respect to this clone: Germline and genes: mouse. The CDR3 end lies 4 residues beyond the end of the read and is filled in from the germline J gene. This chain links TRBV1 with TRBJ2-2; the match to TRBD1 covers 9 bases. CDR1 and CDR2 (germline): NSQYPW, LRSPGD (reference sequence). The J segment lost 1 base and the V segment lost 2 bases, leaving 2 bases of the junction unmatched. The CDR3 is 16 amino acids. The CDR3 protein is CTCSAKGQGNTGQLYF. The CDR3 bases that were read are TGCACCTGCAGTGCAAAGGGACAGGGAAACACCGGG.

About this clone itself: Any gene name here is a mouse gene name. The CDR3 goes on 4 residues after the read ends, and that part is filled in from the germline J gene. Other nucleotide sequences from this sample produce the same CDR3. The chain joins TRBV13-2 to TRBJ2-7, with D unresolved. CDR1 is NNHNN and CDR2 is SYGAGS in the germline V gene (reference sequence). The length of the CDR3 is 12 residues. This CDR3 is CASGDDRYEQYF. Partial CDR3 DNA: TGTGCCAGCGGTGATGACAGATAT.

This clone showed up just a few times. Here the gene names and germline are mouse. The sequenced part of the CDR3 DNA is TGTGCAAGGGGGACAAGCGGAAAC. As protein: CARGTSGN. The entire CDR3 is CARGTSGNTLYF. The V and J genes are TRBV16 and TRBJ2-4, with a possible D match to TRBD1 (6 bases). The CDR3 extends 4 residues past the end of the read, so its final part is completed from the germline J gene. The germline V gene has CDR1 SGHSA and CDR2 FRNQAP. This CDR3 contains 12 residues.

This clone was recorded a few times. Gene names denote mouse genes. The CDR3 goes on 4 residues after the read ends, and that part is filled in from the germline J gene. Other nucleotide sequences from this sample produce the same CDR3. The rearrangement joins TRBV1 to TRBJ2-5, with 11 bases aligning to TRBD2. The CDR3 is 15 amino acids. In germline, CDR1 is NSQYPW, CDR2 LRSPGD (reference sequence). The CDR3 DNA, read in part, is TGCACCTGCAGTGGAACTGGGGGGGCGCGGGAC. Translated: CTCSGTGGARD. The CDR3 in full is CTCSGTGGARDTQYF.

This clone was counted a few times. A much larger clonotype is one base distant, so this may be a read error. Gene names are mouse gene names. From the germline J gene comes the end of the CDR3, since the read stops 4 residues before it. The chain uses TRBV13-1 and TRBJ2-2; D is ambiguous. Between the trimmed V and J ends, which lost 2 bases and 1 base, there was a span of 6 bases. The germline V gene has CDR1 NSHNY and CDR2 SYGAGN. This CDR3 spans 14 amino acids. CDR3 DNA, as far as it was read: TGTGCCAGCAGTGACAAGGGAAACACCGGG. Translation: CASSDKGNTG. The full CDR3 protein is CASSDKGNTGQLYF.

Regarding this clone: The listed genes are named as in mouse. The read ends 4 residues shy of where the CDR3 ends; the end is completed using the germline J gene. The rearrangement links TRBV19 to TRBJ2-2, with D uncertain. The CDR3 spans 15 residues. Germline lookup yields CDR1 FNHDT and CDR2 SITEND (reference sequence). Trimming shortened V by 3 bases and J by 2 bases, and 11 bases separated the two germline ends. The CDR3 region is CASSNRRNNTGQLYF. The CDR3 bases that were read are TGTGCCAGCAGTAACAGACGGAACAACACCGGG.

This clone was counted only a few times. Mouse names are used for the genes. Sequencing ends 4 residues short of the CDR3 end; the germline J gene provides the rest. V usage is TRBV13-2 and J usage is TRBJ2-1; TRBD2 matches 10 bases. Germline CDR1 and CDR2: NNHNN and SYGAGS (reference sequence). Trimming at V came to 3 bases and at J to 1 base, leaving 1 base not matched to a gene. The CDR3 is 15 residues long. The CDR3 DNA, read in part, is TGTGCCAGCGGTGTGGACTGGGGGAACTATGCT. This gives the protein CASGVDWGNYA. The whole CDR3 is CASGVDWGNYAEQFF.

This clone was counted between two and nine times. Germline and genes here are mouse. The CDR3 goes on 4 residues after the read ends, and that part is filled in from the germline J gene. V is TRBV1 and J is TRBJ1-1; 10 positions agree with TRBD1. The CDR3 runs 15 residues. Germline V gene sequence: CDR1 NSQYPW, CDR2 LRSPGD (reference sequence). V gave up 0 bases and J gave up 4 bases; unmatched junction bases: 2. The CDR3 loop reads CTCSADRDRGTEVFF. The CDR3 bases that were read are TGCACCTGCAGTGCAGACCGGGACAGGGGCACA. The full variable domain, rest sourced from reference TRBV1 and TRBJ1-1, is VTLLEQNPRWRLVPRGQAVNLRCILKNSQYPWMSWYQQDLQKQLQWLFTLRSPGDKEVKSLPGADYLATRVTDTELRLQVANMSQGRTLYCTCSADRDRGTEVFFGKGTRLTVV.

This clone was recorded a few times. Gene labels here are mouse ones. The sample holds other DNA sequences that translate to the same CDR3. CDR3 residues: CASSIDNSYEQYF. The covered CDR3 bases are TGTGCCAGCAGTATCGACAACTCCTAT. The rearrangement links TRBV19 to TRBJ2-7; D unresolved. The CDR3 is cut off 4 residues early in the read; its end comes from the germline J gene. Trimming shortened V by 2 bases and J by 0 bases, and 6 bases separated the two germline ends. The CDR3 is made up of 13 amino acids. The germline V gene has CDR1 FNHDT and CDR2 SITEND (reference sequence).

This clone showed up just a few times. The gene names given are mouse names. The read terminates 4 residues before the CDR3 end, so the remaining end is supplied by the germline J gene. The chain recombines TRBV5 with TRBJ2-1; TRBD2 matches at 12 bases. The germline gives CDR1 LGHNA, CDR2 YNLKQL (reference sequence). The length of the CDR3 is 15 residues. The sequenced part of the CDR3 DNA is TGTGCCAGCAGCCAAGAGACTGGGGGGGCGGCT. Its protein product is CASSQETGGAA. The full-length CDR3 reads as CASSQETGGAAEQFF.

This clone was seen a handful of times. This may be a read error, as it is one base from a much larger clone. Gene names and germline match the mouse. The read ends 4 residues before the CDR3 terminus; that terminus is restored from the germline J gene. The V call is TRBV19, the J call TRBJ2-4; 10 bases line up with TRBD1. Germline values: CDR1 FNHDT, CDR2 SITEND (reference sequence). The CDR3 consists of 13 residues. The CDR3 sequence: CASRPGQGNTLYF. CDR3 bases read: TGTGCCAGCAGACCGGGACAGGGGAAC.

This clone came up many times. Mouse gene names apply. The read halts 4 residues ahead of the CDR3 end, with the missing end drawn from the germline J gene. The same CDR3 also results from other DNA sequences found in this sample. The chain links TRBV12-1 to TRBJ2-2; D may be TRBD1 (5 bases). The CDR3 contains 14 residues. The V and J ends lost 2 bases and 0 bases respectively, with 6 bases between them. Germline V CDR1 and CDR2: SGHSN, HYEKVE. Incomplete CDR3 DNA: TGTGCCAGCTCTCCGACAGCAAACACCGGG. This sequence encodes CASSPTANTG. The full-length CDR3 reads as CASSPTANTGQLYF.

On this clone itself: Germline and genes here are mouse. The read ends 4 residues early relative to the CDR3; the germline J gene fills the gap. The chain uses TRBV13-1 and TRBJ2-2; the D gene is possibly TRBD1 (6 bases). The germline V and J ends were trimmed by 5 bases and 0 bases, with 11 bases remaining between them. There are 15 residues in the CDR3. Germline CDR1 is NSHNY and CDR2 is SYGAGN. This CDR3 reads CASRGTRANTGQLYF. The CDR3 DNA, read in part, is TGTGCCAGCAGAGGGACAAGAGCAAACACCGGG.

This clone was seen a handful of times. Mouse germline and gene names are used. Read coverage stops 4 residues before the CDR3 terminus; the germline J gene supplies the remainder. V is TRBV13-2 and J is TRBJ2-7; 7 bases agree with TRBD2. The ends lost 0 bases at V and 2 bases at J; junction bases unmatched: 5. Germline loops: CDR1 NNHNN, CDR2 SYGAGS (reference sequence). The CDR3 runs 15 residues. The CDR3 bases that were read are TGTGCCAGCGGTGATGTTCCTGGGGGAACCTAT. It specifies CASGDVPGGTY. The full CDR3 is CASGDVPGGTYEQYF.

Remarks on this clone: Gene and germline names: mouse. The read is 4 residues too short to cover the CDR3 end, so that end is filled in from the germline J gene. V usage is TRBV19 and J usage is TRBJ2-2, with a tentative D call TRBD2 (6 bases). This CDR3 contains 17 residues. Germline CDR1 reads FNHDT; CDR2 reads SITEND (reference sequence). V gave up 5 bases and J gave up 2 bases, with 19 bases separating them. The chain's CDR3 is CASSRPTGRANTGQLYF. The CDR3 bases that were read are TGTGCCAGCAGCCGCCCGACTGGTAGGGCGAACACCGGG.

In the case of this clone: Gene names refer to mouse genes. The CDR3 is cut off 4 residues early in the read; its end comes from the germline J gene. The chain couples TRBV13-1 to TRBJ1-2; 9 bases agree with TRBD1. Unmatched junction bases numbered 1, after V lost 7 bases and J lost 0 bases. CDR3 size: 13 residues. Germline lookup yields CDR1 NSHNY and CDR2 SYGAGN. CDR3 DNA, as far as it was read: TGTGCCAGCGGACAGGGGACAAACTCC. As protein: CASGQGTNS. The CDR3, in full, reads CASGQGTNSDYTF.

On this clone itself: The germline and genes are mouse ones. The read ends 4 residues shy of where the CDR3 ends; the end is completed using the germline J gene. The V call is TRBV13-3, the J call TRBJ1-2, with TRBD1 matching 10 bases. This CDR3 spans 16 amino acids. The J segment lost 0 bases and the V segment lost 2 bases, leaving 4 bases of the junction unmatched. The germline V gene has CDR1 NNHDY and CDR2 SYVADS. This chain's CDR3 is CASSEGQGDPNSDYTF. The CDR3 bases that were read are TGTGCCAGCAGTGAAGGACAGGGGGACCCAAACTCC.

This clone appeared a few times. The germline and genes are mouse ones. The CDR3 goes on 4 residues after the read ends, and that part is filled in from the germline J gene. The chain employs TRBV13-1 and TRBJ2-3; 11 nucleotides match TRBD2. There are 15 residues in the CDR3. Germline loops: CDR1 NSHNY, CDR2 SYGAGN. The part of the CDR3 DNA that was read is TGTGCCAGCAGGGCTACTGGGGGGGCGGAAGAA. Translating it yields CASRATGGAEE. The whole CDR3 reads CASRATGGAEETLYF.

Note on this clone: Gene names are the mouse ones. The CDR3 extends 4 residues past the end of the read, so its final part is completed from the germline J gene. This sample also contains other DNA sequences that code for the same CDR3. The chain uses TRBV19 and TRBJ2-3; 7 nucleotides align to TRBD1. The J segment lost 0 bases and the V segment lost 5 bases, leaving 3 bases of the junction unmatched. The germline gives CDR1 FNHDT, CDR2 SITEND (reference sequence). The CDR3 is 14 amino acids. CDR3: CASRYRGSAETLYF. The CDR3 bases that were read are TGTGCCAGCAGATACAGGGGAAGTGCAGAA.

About this clone: The germline and genes are mouse ones. The CDR3 end lies 3 residues beyond the end of the read and is filled in from the germline J gene. The same CDR3 can be traced to other DNA sequences in this sample. The V call is TRBV13-3, the J call TRBJ1-6; 8 bases are a match to TRBD1. TRBJ1-6 is known as an ORF, though its function is uncertain. This CDR3 is built from 14 residues. The V gene end was trimmed by 7 bases and the J gene end by 4 bases; junction bases not matched to a gene: 4. From germline, CDR1 is NNHDY and CDR2 SYVADS. CDR3 sequence reads: CASRQGAYNSPLYF. The sequenced CDR3 bases are TGTGCCAGCCGGCAGGGGGCGTATAATTCGCCC.